Described below is a single T cell receptor (beta chain) sequence and its context. Its antigen is unknown. Germline values: CDR1 SQVTM, CDR2 ANQGSEA. The CDR3 consists of 15 residues. Trimming cost V 5 bases and J 4 bases, with 19 bases left between them. The sample belongs to a study of blood T cells in healthy people across ages. The second PCR ran roughly 7 to 12 cycles with a sample-barcoded 5' primer and J-beta primers. Each sample provided no less than 3 million CDR3-containing paired-end reads. Using its own MiXCR run on the 5' RACE reads, TCRdb lists one record per CDR3 protein. The profile shows 2 million or so distinct CDR3 sequences, 49% of them singletons. Study results and limitations: With unsorted PBMCs, a conclusive comparison of naive versus antigen-experienced cells was not possible.

The receptor was derived from a woman aged 35 to 49 in good health. Source material: blood. This chain joins TRBV29-1 and TRBJ2-3; D possibly corresponds to TRBD1 (7 bases). In DNA form, the CDR3 reads TGCAGCGTTACCCAGGGGGGTAGCAGGGCAGATACGCAGTATTTT. Protein: CSVTQGGSRADTQYF.